This TCR beta chain was recovered during a study of regulatory T cells in long-lasting Graves disease. Time point here: newly diagnosed GD, antithyroid drugs for less than 3 months. RNA extracted from PBMCs served as the sequencing template. There are many counts of this clonotype. The ends were cut back, 5 bases at V and 8 bases at J, with 13 bases in the middle. The CDR3 has 13 amino acids. Germline values: CDR1 SGHTA, CDR2 FQGNSA. Libraries of TCR beta came from iRepertoire HTBI primers plus Arm-PCR of CDR3 regions. TCRdb re-called the multiplex PCR reads through MiXCR, storing one row per CDR3 protein. The profile covers about 440,000 distinct CDR3 sequences, with over 15% appearing a single time and about a quarter taken by the ten largest. The data also belong to a second study, concerning T cells in Graves' hyperthyroidism and ophthalmopathy.

This chain joins TRBV7-2 and TRBJ2-1, with D maybe TRBD2 (6 bases). The sample in question was peripheral blood mononuclear cells (PBMCs), obtained at new diagnosis, from a patient treated with antithyroid drugs. This TCR derives from a woman aged 18-29 years with Graves disease. The CDR3 region is CASSHSSDYEQFF. In DNA form, the CDR3 reads TGTGCCAGCAGCCACTCTAGCGATTATGAGCAGTTCTTC.